This T cell receptor (beta chain) was documented in a study of T cell repertoires in cytomegalovirus infection. Study-wide background: CMV infection together with matching HLA type was indicated by public TCR beta signatures. Study-wide findings and caveats: Clonotypes of TCR beta that were HLA-C-restricted and CMV-specific dominated the ex vivo response. CMV carriers having the relevant HLA were flagged by cumulative public TCR beta family frequency.

This clonotype was found many times. Its specificity is not known. V was clipped by 6 bases and J by 8 bases; unmatched bases: 11. The CDR3 loop spans 15 amino acids. TCRdb passed the reads through MiXCR, listing each CDR3 protein once. The table has some 400,000 distinct CDR3 sequences, 15% to 20% seen once; the top ten hold around 10%. This sequence was found in a human donor in good health (CMV status not recorded). Some clones in this sample may be carry-over from other donors' samples. The rearrangement links TRBV12-3 or TRBV12-4 to TRBJ1-4; 8 positions match TRBD1. Sequenced input: PBMCs. DNA of the CDR3: TGTGCCAGCAGCACACAGGGGGGCCTGTCGGAAAAACTGTTTTTT. It yields the protein CASSTQGGLSEKLFF.